This T cell receptor (beta chain) was observed in a study of T cells in Graves' hyperthyroidism and ophthalmopathy. TCR beta CDR3 region amplification was performed from RNA transcripts. HTBI primers were employed in a first-round RT-PCR of the TCR CDR3. From the multiplex PCR reads, TCRdb called clonotypes with MiXCR, one entry per CDR3 protein. The data show 200,000 to 300,000 distinct CDR3 sequences, about 16% seen once. PBMCs were derived from about 10 ml fresh peripheral blood. This clonotype was detected many times. V was shortened by 0 bases and J by 4 bases, with 11 bases between the two germline ends. The V gene's germline CDR1 is DFQATT and CDR2 SNEGSKA (reference sequence). The CDR3 extends over 14 amino acids.

Material: blood. This TCR was sampled from a woman aged 18-30 years with Graves' ophthalmopathy. The chain uses TRBV20-1 and TRBJ2-3, with a weak D call TRBD2 (5 bases). The CDR3 DNA sequence: TGCAGTGCTAGAGATCGGGGTTTCCCAGATACGCAGTATTTT. It codes for CSARDRGFPDTQYF.